This TCR beta chain was sequenced during a study of OX40 agonist ivuxolimab in advanced cancers. Background on the study: Each patient was given ivuxolimab into a vein every 2 weeks, at 0.01 to 10 mg/kg.

As for this clone: Its specificity is unknown.

General study findings and limits: On average, a greater number of expanded clones characterised CD8+ T cells relative to CD4+.

Method: immunoSEQ multiplex PCR; TCRdb's copy keeps in-frame clones and lacks some. The sample includes around 83,000 clones, more than 85% of them seen just once. The CDR3 has 13 residues. Deletions cut 8 bases from V and 2 bases from J, with 13 bases between. Germline loops: CDR1 MNHEY, CDR2 SMNVEV (reference sequence). The chain links TRBV27 to TRBJ2-7; weak D call: TRBD1 (7 bases). The input for sequencing was CD4+ or CD8+ T cells sorted from blood, taken in a trial of the OX40 agonist ivuxolimab. The clonotype was recovered from an adult with an advanced solid tumor such as melanoma, head and neck, liver or kidney cancer. CDR3 sequence (DNA): TGTGCCAGCGGGAGGACAGGAGCCTACGAGCAGTACTTC. Protein sequence: CASGRTGAYEQYF.